The 21 T cell receptor beta chains listed next were all sequenced from one sample in a study of cytomegalovirus exposure and HLA in healthy donors. Repertoires were generated with immunoSEQ multiplex PCR, while TCRdb's copy carries only in-frame clones and drops some. Of 110,000 or so clones detected, about 88% appear once; the ten largest clones hold 4%. The sequenced sample consisted of PBMCs. All receptors derive from a young woman in good health and CMV-seropositive.

The chain carries TRBV18 and TRBJ2-1; D is possibly TRBD1 (6 bases). The V end was cut by 2 bases, the J end by 8 bases, with 16 bases between. CDR3 size: 15 residues. The V gene's germline CDR1 is KGHSH and CDR2 LQKENI. This chain's CDR3 is CASSPIAGGGDEQFF. Here the CDR3 DNA reads TGTGCCAGCTCACCAATAGCTGGGGGCGGCGATGAGCAGTTCTTC.

V usage is TRBV25-1 and J usage is TRBJ1-1, with D possibly matching TRBD1 (6 bases). The CDR3 runs 16 residues. The ends were cut back, 0 bases at V and 8 bases at J, with 19 bases in the middle. Germline V gene lookup returns CDR1 MGHDK and CDR2 SYGVNS. The CDR3 region is CASSEYGTRGVREAFF. The CDR3 coding sequence is TGTGCCAGCAGTGAATACGGGACACGAGGCGTACGAGAAGCTTTCTTT.

The chain joins TRBV28 to TRBJ1-2; the D is unclear. This CDR3 is built from 13 residues. V was pared by 6 bases and J by 7 bases, with 15 bases between. Germline loops: CDR1 MDHEN, CDR2 SYDVKM. CDR3 DNA sequence: TGTGCCAGCAGCCAGCCCCGGTGGAGTGGCTACACCTTC. The encoded protein is CASSQPRWSGYTF.

The chain carries TRBV11-3 and TRBJ2-7; D is undetermined. Germline V gene sequence: CDR1 SGHNT, CDR2 YENEEA. CDR3 length equals 14 residues. Trimming stripped 1 base from V and 7 bases from J, with 14 bases between. The CDR3 DNA reads TGTGCCAGCAGCTTAGGTCAGGCCCCTCAGGAGCAGTACTTC. It specifies CASSLGQAPQEQYF.

This clone was counted once. At one boundary the junction diverges from the germline segment, which might be a read error. The gene calls are TRBV28 and TRBJ1-2; D is perhaps TRBD1 (6 bases). Looked up from germline, CDR1 is MDHEN and CDR2 is SYDVKM. This CDR3 is built from 14 residues. CDR3 in DNA: TGTGCCAGCAGCTTATCGGACAGCAACTATGGCTACACCTTC. Its protein product is CASSLSDSNYGYTF.

The CDR3, as DNA: TGTGCCAGCAGTAAACCTTCAGGGGCCGGGGTCGGGCAGTACTTC. Translated: CASSKPSGAGVGQYF. The V call is TRBV28, the J call TRBJ2-7; D may be TRBD1 (6 bases). The CDR3 spans 15 residues. V lost 5 bases to trimming and J lost 9 bases, with 23 bases between them. Per the germline V gene, CDR1 is MDHEN and CDR2 is SYDVKM.

The rearrangement links TRBV7-9 to TRBJ2-7; 11 bases align to TRBD2. This CDR3 region has 15 residues. The germline V gene has CDR1 SEHNR and CDR2 FQNEAQ (reference sequence). V dropped 4 bases and J dropped 4; count of bases not matched to a gene: 6. The CDR3 protein is CASSSPTSGKYEQYF. In nucleotides, the CDR3 is TGTGCCAGCAGCTCCCCGACTAGCGGGAAATACGAGCAGTACTTC.

The chain couples TRBV5-4 to TRBJ2-2; D gene unclear. The CDR3 is made up of 12 amino acids. V lost 4 bases, J lost 1 base, and 2 bases lay in between. Germline CDR1 is SGHNT and CDR2 is YYREEE (reference sequence). CDR3 DNA: TGTGCCAGCAGCCTGAACACCGGGGAGCTGTTTTTT. Translated, it gives CASSLNTGELFF.

The chain has TRBV11-2 and TRBJ2-7; TRBD1 matches 9 bases. The CDR3 is 15 amino acids. The J segment lost 6 bases and the V segment lost 1 base, leaving 7 bases of the junction unmatched. CDR1 and CDR2 from the germline V gene are SGHAT and FQNNGV. The CDR3 DNA sequence: TGTGCCAGCAGCTTAGGCGCGACAGGGGGTAGCGAGCAGTACTTC. It codes for CASSLGATGGSEQYF.

The V gene is TRBV19, the J gene TRBJ2-7; a possible D gene is TRBD1 (5 bases). The CDR3 length is 14 residues. Germline assignment: CDR1 LNHDA and CDR2 SQIVND (reference sequence). V lost 6 bases and J lost 0, with 12 bases in between. The CDR3 sequence is CASSITGSSYEQYF. As DNA, the CDR3 is TGTGCCAGTAGCATTACAGGAAGCTCCTACGAGCAGTACTTC. The full variable domain, rest sourced from reference TRBV19 and TRBJ2-7, is DGGITQSPKYLFRKEGQNVTLSCEQNLNHDAMYWYRQDPGQGLRLIYYSQIVNDFQKGDIAEGYSVSREKKESFPLTVTSAQKNPTAFYLCASSITGSSYEQYFGPGTRLTVT.

This sequence joins TRBV5-1 and TRBJ2-5; 8 bases are a match to TRBD2. The CDR3 totals 16 residues. Looked up from germline, CDR1 is SGHRS and CDR2 is YFSETQ. V gave up 2 bases and J gave up 2 bases; unmatched junction bases: 8. The CDR3 here is CASSFPGGGIQETQYF. For the CDR3, the DNA is TGCGCCAGCAGCTTTCCTGGCGGGGGGATTCAAGAGACCCAGTACTTC.

The chain uses TRBV10-2 and TRBJ2-1; 9 nucleotides match TRBD2. The trim removed 8 bases at V and 7 bases at J, leaving 12 bases unmatched. The CDR3 sequence is 15 residues long. CDR1 is WSHSY and CDR2 is SAAADI in the germline V gene. The CDR3 reads CASLLAGGLSNEQFF. As DNA, the CDR3 is TGCGCCAGCCTTTTGGCGGGAGGGCTCTCAAATGAGCAGTTCTTC.

This sequence joins TRBV5-1 and TRBJ1-5; weak D call: TRBD1 (6 bases). Between the trimmed V and J ends, which lost 0 bases and 0 bases, there was a span of 10 bases. The CDR3 has 16 amino acids. Per the germline V gene, CDR1 is SGHRS and CDR2 is YFSETQ. CDR3 DNA sequence: TGCGCCAGCAGCTTGGGGGCAGGGGATAGCAATCAGCCCCAGCATTTT. Translated: CASSLGAGDSNQPQHF.

The chain combines TRBV30 with TRBJ2-7; D unresolved. The CDR3 loop spans 11 amino acids. Germline V gene sequence: CDR1 GTSNPN, CDR2 SVGIG (reference sequence). The germline V and J ends were trimmed by 0 bases and 6 bases, with 6 bases remaining between them. CDR3 amino acids: CAWSVTREQYF. CDR3 sequence (DNA): TGTGCCTGGAGTGTCACGCGCGAGCAGTACTTC.

The J gene is TRBJ2-7, the V gene TRBV7-3; 10 positions agree with TRBD2. CDR1 and CDR2 from the germline V gene are SGHTA and FQGTGA. The trim removed 5 bases at V and 5 bases at J, leaving 9 bases unmatched. The CDR3 covers 15 residues. The CDR3 loop reads CASSTNGLAGDEQYF. The CDR3 DNA follows: TGTGCCAGCAGCACAAACGGTCTAGCGGGAGACGAGCAGTACTTC. Filled out from reference TRBV7-3 and TRBJ2-7, the complete variable domain reads GAGVSQTPSNKVTEKGKYVELRCDPISGHTALYWYRQSLGQGPEFLIYFQGTGAADDSGLPNDRFFAVRPEGSVSTLKIQRTERGDSAVYLCASSTNGLAGDEQYFGPGTRLTVT.

The chain links TRBV12-5 to TRBJ1-5; TRBD1 matches at 10 bases. This CDR3 has 16 residues. Looked up from germline, CDR1 is LGHNT and CDR2 is FRNRAP. V shed 1 base and J 5 bases; nucleotides not matched to a gene: 5. CDR3 sequence (DNA): TGTGCTAGTGGTTTGGGGACAGGGGGAGTGGATCAGCCCCAGCATTTT. This codes for CASGLGTGGVDQPQHF.

This chain connects TRBV11-2 to TRBJ1-4, with 7 bases identical to TRBD1. Germline lookup yields CDR1 SGHAT and CDR2 FQNNGV. The CDR3 spans 14 residues. The ends lost 6 bases at V and 7 bases at J; junction bases unmatched: 8. The CDR3 DNA is TGTGCCAGCAGAACGACCGACAGGGTTGAAAAACTGTTTTTT. Protein: CASRTTDRVEKLFF.

The chain employs TRBV4-1 and TRBJ2-4, with 16 bases fitting TRBD2. With V trimmed by 3 bases and J by 0 bases, 11 bases remained unmatched. This CDR3 is built from 21 residues. The germline gives CDR1 MGHRA, CDR2 YSYEKL. The CDR3 nucleotides read TGCGCCAGCAGCCAGGACGTGGGACTAGCGGGGGGGCTGGTAGCCAAAAACATTCAGTACTTC. Translating it yields CASSQDVGLAGGLVAKNIQYF.

V usage is TRBV7-3 and J usage is TRBJ2-2; 8 nucleotides match TRBD2. The CDR3 is 18 amino acids. From germline, CDR1 is SGHTA and CDR2 FQGTGA. V shed 5 bases, J shed 6 bases, and the junction held 17 bases outside the gene matches. CDR3 in amino acids: CASSAHKPGLGFAGELFF. The CDR3 region has the DNA TGTGCCAGCAGCGCACATAAGCCGGGACTAGGGTTCGCCGGGGAGCTGTTTTTT.

Worth noting for this clone: Within the sample, other DNA sequences also encode this same CDR3. This sequence joins TRBV2 and TRBJ1-6, with 8 bases lining up with TRBD1. V trimming: 4 bases; J trimming: 7 bases; junction bases outside the gene matches: 0. This CDR3 region has 13 residues. Germline-derived CDR1 and CDR2 are SNHLY and FYNNEI. CDR3 residues: CASSGQGNSPLHF. As DNA, the CDR3 is TGTGCCAGCAGTGGACAGGGGAATTCACCCCTCCACTTT.

This chain joins TRBV18 and TRBJ2-7; TRBD2 agrees at 9 bases. Germline trimming cut 3 bases from V and 4 bases from J; bases unmatched to any gene: 4. The germline V gene has CDR1 KGHSH and CDR2 LQKENI. This CDR3 contains 14 residues. As DNA, the CDR3 is TGTGCCAGCTCACCGGGACTAGCACCGTACGAGCAGTACTTC. Its translation: CASSPGLAPYEQYF.